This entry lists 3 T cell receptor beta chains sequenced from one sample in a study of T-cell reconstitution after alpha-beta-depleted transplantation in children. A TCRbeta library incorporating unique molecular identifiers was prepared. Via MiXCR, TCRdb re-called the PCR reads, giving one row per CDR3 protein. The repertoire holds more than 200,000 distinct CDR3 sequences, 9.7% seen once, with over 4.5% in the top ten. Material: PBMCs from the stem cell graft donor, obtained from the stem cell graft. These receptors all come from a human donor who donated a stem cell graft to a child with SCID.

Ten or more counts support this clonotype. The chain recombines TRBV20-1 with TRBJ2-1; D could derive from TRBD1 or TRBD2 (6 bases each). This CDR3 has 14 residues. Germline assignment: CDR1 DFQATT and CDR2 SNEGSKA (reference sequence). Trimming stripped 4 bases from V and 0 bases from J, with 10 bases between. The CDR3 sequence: CSAIGGTSYNEQFF. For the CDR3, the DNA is TGCAGTGCTATCGGGGGCACCTCCTACAATGAGCAGTTCTTC.

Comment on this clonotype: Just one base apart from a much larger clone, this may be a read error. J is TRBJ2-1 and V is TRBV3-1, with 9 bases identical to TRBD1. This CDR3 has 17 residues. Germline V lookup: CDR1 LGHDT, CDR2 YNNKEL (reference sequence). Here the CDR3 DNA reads TGTGCCTGCAGCCAAGCCCGGGACAGGGATTTAGCCAATGAGCAGTTCTTC. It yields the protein CACSQARDRDLANEQFF.

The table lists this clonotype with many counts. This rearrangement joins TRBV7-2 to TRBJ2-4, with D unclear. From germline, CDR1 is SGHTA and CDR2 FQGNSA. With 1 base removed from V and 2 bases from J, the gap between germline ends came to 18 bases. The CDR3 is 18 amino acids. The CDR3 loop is CASSLVLLGLGTKNIQYF. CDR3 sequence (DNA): TGTGCCAGCAGCTTAGTGCTGTTGGGGTTGGGGACCAAAAACATTCAGTACTTC.